These 9 T cell receptor beta chains originate from one sample sequenced in a study of T cell responses to AZD1222 COVID-19 vaccine. Method: immunoSEQ multiplex PCR; TCRdb's copy keeps in-frame clones and lacks some. The sample consists of some 150,000 clones, more than 85% of them appearing once. Sequencing used peripheral blood, obtained on day 0 of AZD1222 vaccination. The receptors come from an adult in good health.

The rearrangement uses TRBV5-1 and TRBJ1-2; 7 nucleotides agree with TRBD1. V trimming: 4 bases; J trimming: 2 bases; junction bases outside the gene matches: 2. Germline assignment: CDR1 SGHRS and CDR2 YFSETQ. CDR3 length: 13 residues. As DNA, the CDR3 is TGCGCCAGCAGCGTGGACAGGAACTATGGCTACACCTTC. Residues: CASSVDRNYGYTF.

The gene calls are TRBV30 and TRBJ2-7, with D possibly matching TRBD1 (6 bases). The germline gives CDR1 GTSNPN, CDR2 SVGIG (reference sequence). The V gene lost 4 bases and the J gene lost 9 bases, with 19 bases spanning the gap. The length of the CDR3 is 13 residues. This CDR3 reads CAWTGFTGYRQYF. CDR3 DNA: TGTGCCTGGACGGGTTTTACAGGGTATCGGCAGTACTTC.

The sample holds one count of this clone. The chain links TRBV19 to TRBJ1-1, with unresolved D. Germline V CDR1 and CDR2: LNHDA, SQIVND (reference sequence). The CDR3 covers 17 residues. Trimming shortened V by 1 base and J by 0 bases, and 15 bases separated the two germline ends. CDR3 loop: CASSIGPGDGLNTEAFF. In nucleotides, the CDR3 is TGTGCCAGTAGTATAGGACCGGGTGACGGATTGAACACTGAAGCTTTCTTT.

The chain is built from TRBV5-4 and TRBJ2-1; tentatively, D is TRBD1 (5 bases). CDR1 is SGHNT and CDR2 is YYREEE in the germline V gene (reference sequence). The length of the CDR3 is 13 residues. V gave up 6 bases and J gave up 9 bases, with 16 bases separating them. The CDR3 loop reads CASTAGQYSEQFF. CDR3 in DNA: TGTGCCAGCACGGCAGGGCAATACTCTGAGCAGTTCTTC.

This clone was counted a single time. The chain is built from TRBV27 and TRBJ1-5; 7 nucleotides line up with TRBD1. The germline V gene encodes CDR1 MNHEY and CDR2 SMNVEV (reference sequence). The CDR3 runs 16 residues. J gave up 5 bases and V 5 bases, and 12 bases lay outside the gene matches. The CDR3 spells CASSPLYRGRHQPQHF. In DNA, the CDR3 is TGTGCCAGCAGTCCCCTCTACAGGGGCAGGCATCAGCCCCAGCATTTT.

V is TRBV5-1 and J is TRBJ2-1; 9 nucleotides line up with TRBD1. The CDR3 is made up of 16 amino acids. The ends lost 3 bases at V and 4 bases at J; junction bases unmatched: 8. Germline CDR1 SGHRS, CDR2 YFSETQ. As DNA, the CDR3 is TGCGCCAGCAGCTCTAATACAGGGGGCTCATACAATGAGCAGTTCTTC. Residues: CASSSNTGGSYNEQFF.

V usage is TRBV5-5 and J usage is TRBJ2-3; 11 nucleotides match TRBD2. The V gene end was trimmed by 1 base and the J gene end by 1 base; junction bases not matched to a gene: 2. The germline V gene has CDR1 SGHKS and CDR2 YYEKEE (reference sequence). This CDR3 contains 16 residues. The CDR3 region has the DNA TGTGCCAGCAGCTTGTTACTAGCGGGGGGCACAGATACGCAGTATTTT. Translation: CASSLLLAGGTDTQYF.

The chain carries TRBV7-6 and TRBJ2-1; no definite D call. The V gene's germline CDR1 is SGHVS and CDR2 FNYEAQ. With 1 base removed from V and 8 bases from J, the gap between germline ends came to 9 bases. This CDR3 is 13 amino acids long. The CDR3 DNA reads TGTGCCAGCAGCTTAGAAGAAGGGTATGAGCAGTTCTTC. This gives the protein CASSLEEGYEQFF.

This chain uses TRBV5-1 with TRBJ2-5; 7 nucleotides line up with TRBD1. V trimming: 3 bases; J trimming: 1 base; junction bases outside the gene matches: 3. From germline, CDR1 is SGHRS and CDR2 YFSETQ. The CDR3 runs to 14 residues. CDR3 DNA: TGCGCCAGCAGCTCCGACAGGGCCCAAGAGACCCAGTACTTC. Translated, it gives CASSSDRAQETQYF.